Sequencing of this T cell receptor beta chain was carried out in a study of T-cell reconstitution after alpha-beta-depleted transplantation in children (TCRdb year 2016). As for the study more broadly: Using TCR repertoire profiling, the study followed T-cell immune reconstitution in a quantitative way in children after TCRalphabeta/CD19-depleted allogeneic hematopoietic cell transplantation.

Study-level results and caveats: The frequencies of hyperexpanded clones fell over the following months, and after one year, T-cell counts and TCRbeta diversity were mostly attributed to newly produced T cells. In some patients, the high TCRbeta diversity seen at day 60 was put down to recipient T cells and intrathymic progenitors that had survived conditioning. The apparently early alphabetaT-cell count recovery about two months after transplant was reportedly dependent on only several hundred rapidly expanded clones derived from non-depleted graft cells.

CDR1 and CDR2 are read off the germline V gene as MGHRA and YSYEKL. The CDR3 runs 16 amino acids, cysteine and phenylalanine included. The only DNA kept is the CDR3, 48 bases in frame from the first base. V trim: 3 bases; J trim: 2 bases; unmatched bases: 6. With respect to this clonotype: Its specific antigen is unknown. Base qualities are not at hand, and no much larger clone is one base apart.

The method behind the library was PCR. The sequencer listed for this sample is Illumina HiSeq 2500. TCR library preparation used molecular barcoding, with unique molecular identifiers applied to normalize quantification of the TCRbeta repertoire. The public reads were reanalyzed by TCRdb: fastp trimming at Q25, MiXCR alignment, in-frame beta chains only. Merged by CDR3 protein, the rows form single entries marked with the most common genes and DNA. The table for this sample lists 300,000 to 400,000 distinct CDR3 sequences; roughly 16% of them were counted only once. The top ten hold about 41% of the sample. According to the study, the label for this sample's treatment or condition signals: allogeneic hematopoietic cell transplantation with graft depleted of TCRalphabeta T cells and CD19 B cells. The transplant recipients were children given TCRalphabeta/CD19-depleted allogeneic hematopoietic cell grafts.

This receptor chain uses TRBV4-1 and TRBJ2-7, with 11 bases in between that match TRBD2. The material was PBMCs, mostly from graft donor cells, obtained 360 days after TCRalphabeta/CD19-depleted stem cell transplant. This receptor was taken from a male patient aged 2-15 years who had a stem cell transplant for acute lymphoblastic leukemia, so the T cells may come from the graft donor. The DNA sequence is TGCGCCAGCAGCCATGCCGGGACTAGCGGAACCTACGAGCAGTACTTC. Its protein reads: CASSHAGTSGTYEQYF.